Shown below are 14 T cell receptor beta chains from a single sample sequenced in a study of T-cell reconstitution after alpha-beta-depleted transplantation in children. For TCRbeta, the library was prepared with unique molecular identifiers. TCRdb passed the PCR reads through MiXCR, listing each CDR3 protein once. The top ten clones hold 30% to 45% of a sample with about 610,000 distinct CDR3 sequences, over 25% of them seen once. Specimen: PBMCs, collected before TCRalphabeta/CD19-depleted stem cell transplant. These receptors came from a boy in the first two years of life with Wiskott-Aldrich syndrome, due to receive a stem cell transplant.

This clonotype was observed a few times. J is TRBJ2-6 and V is TRBV5-1; D is uncertain. Trimming left V 0 bases short and J 0 bases short, with 10 bases between. CDR1 and CDR2 (germline): SGHRS, YFSETQ. The CDR3 contains 17 residues. In nucleotides, the CDR3 is TGCGCCAGCAGCTTGGGACCGTCACTCTCTGGGGCCAACGTCCTGACTTTC. Protein: CASSLGPSLSGANVLTF.

The chain joins TRBV6-1 to TRBJ1-5; perhaps TRBD1 as D (5 bases). Trimming shortened V by 8 bases and J by 0 bases, and 14 bases separated the two germline ends. The CDR3 is 15 amino acids. CDR1 and CDR2 (germline): MNHNS, SASEGT. The CDR3 DNA follows: TGTGCCAGCGTCCGGGACGGTGATAGCAATCAGCCCCAGCATTTT. It specifies CASVRDGDSNQPQHF.

The chain couples TRBV20-1 to TRBJ1-4; unclear D gene. Germline V gene lookup returns CDR1 DFQATT and CDR2 SNEGSKA (reference sequence). The CDR3 has 13 residues. CDR3 bases: TGCAGCGCGAGGGCGTTAGTGGGGGAAAAACTGTTTTTT. As protein: CSARALVGEKLFF.

CDR3 in DNA: TGTGCCAGCAGTTTGGTGGGGGGCCGGTACGAGCAGTACTTC. Its protein product is CASSLVGGRYEQYF. This sequence joins TRBV12-3 or TRBV12-4 and TRBJ2-7; the D call may be TRBD1 or TRBD2 (6 bases each). The CDR3 contains 14 residues. V was clipped by 3 bases and J by 4 bases, with 13 bases between them.

The chain uses TRBV27 and TRBJ2-7, with TRBD2 identical over 7 bases. The germline gives CDR1 MNHEY, CDR2 SMNVEV (reference sequence). This CDR3 is 16 amino acids long. V trimming: 2 bases; J trimming: 7 bases; junction bases outside the gene matches: 14. CDR3 coding DNA: TGTGCCAGCAGTTTAGGGTCACGGGCGGGAGCGGAAGAGCAGTACTTC. Protein product: CASSLGSRAGAEEQYF.

This clonotype was recorded a few times. This chain connects TRBV12-5 to TRBJ2-5; no clear D. Germline loops: CDR1 LGHNT, CDR2 FRNRAP. The germline V and J ends were trimmed by 1 base and 0 bases, with 9 bases remaining between them. The length of the CDR3 is 15 residues. The chain's CDR3 is CASGLGRTYQETQYF. The DNA of the CDR3 is TGTGCTAGTGGTTTGGGACGGACGTACCAAGAGACCCAGTACTTC.

A few counts support this clonotype. The CDR3 DNA sequence: TGCGCCAGCAGCTTAGCGGGAGAAAGGGTAATCGAGCAGTACTTC. As protein: CASSLAGERVIEQYF. The chain combines TRBV5-1 with TRBJ2-7; the match to TRBD2 covers 8 bases. CDR1 SGHRS and CDR2 YFSETQ come from the germline V gene. This CDR3 is built from 15 residues. With V trimmed by 2 bases and J by 6 bases, 10 bases remained unmatched.

This clonotype was seen a handful of times. The chain uses TRBV10-3 and TRBJ1-5; no definite D call. The CDR3 loop spans 14 amino acids. CDR1 ENHRY and CDR2 SYGVKD come from the germline V gene. Trimming removed 4 bases at V and 3 bases at J, with 10 bases between. In DNA, the CDR3 is TGTGCCATCAGTGGGGCAGTCAACAATCAGCCCCAGCATTTT. Protein sequence: CAISGAVNNQPQHF.

This clonotype was observed a handful of times. The J gene is TRBJ2-7, the V gene TRBV24-1, with a tentative D call TRBD2 (6 bases). V dropped 9 bases and J dropped 1 base, with 15 bases sitting between them. This CDR3 has 14 amino acids. CDR1 is KGHDR, CDR2 SFDVKD, per germline. The DNA for the CDR3 is TGTGCCACCCTGAGGAGGGCGAATTCCTACGAGCAGTACTTC. Protein product: CATLRRANSYEQYF.

The J gene is TRBJ2-1, the V gene TRBV12-3 or TRBV12-4; 12 bases agree with TRBD2. CDR3 length equals 18 residues. The trim removed 1 base at V and 0 bases at J, leaving 4 bases unmatched. This CDR3 is CASSLDLAGGPSYNEQFF. Written as DNA, the CDR3 is TGTGCCAGCAGTTTAGACCTAGCGGGAGGGCCCTCCTACAATGAGCAGTTCTTC.

In this sample, this clonotype turned up a few times. The rearrangement links TRBV4-1 to TRBJ2-7; 11 bases fit TRBD2. V shed 3 bases, J shed 6 bases, and the junction held 10 bases outside the gene matches. Germline V gene sequence: CDR1 MGHRA, CDR2 YSYEKL. The CDR3 is 16 amino acids. Here the CDR3 reads CASSHLSGRAFAEQYF. CDR3 bases: TGCGCCAGCAGCCACCTTAGCGGGAGGGCCTTCGCCGAGCAGTACTTC.

The rearrangement joins TRBV28 to TRBJ2-7; 13 bases map to TRBD2. From germline, CDR1 is MDHEN and CDR2 SYDVKM. The junction had 4 bases not matched to a gene; V was cut back by 6 bases and J by 2 bases. The CDR3 runs 15 residues. The CDR3 protein is CASRRGLAGPYEQYF. The CDR3 DNA follows: TGTGCCAGCAGGCGGGGACTAGCGGGACCCTACGAGCAGTACTTC.

The genes are TRBV15 and TRBJ2-1; TRBD2 agrees at 7 bases. V lost 3 bases to trimming and J lost 1 base; unmatched junction nucleotides: 6. Germline V CDR1 and CDR2: LNHNV, YYDKDF (reference sequence). The CDR3 is made up of 16 amino acids. CDR3 residues: CATSRMSSGSYNEQFF. CDR3 DNA sequence: TGTGCCACCAGCAGGATGTCTAGCGGATCCTACAATGAGCAGTTCTTC.

J is TRBJ2-3 and V is TRBV29-1; 7 nucleotides line up with TRBD2. CDR1 is SQVTM and CDR2 is ANQGSEA in the germline V gene. This CDR3 region has 14 residues. V lost 6 bases and J lost 3; bases outside the gene matches: 9. DNA of the CDR3: TGCAGCGTCCACGACTCCGGGAGGACAGATACGCAGTATTTT. Its protein is CSVHDSGRTDTQYF.